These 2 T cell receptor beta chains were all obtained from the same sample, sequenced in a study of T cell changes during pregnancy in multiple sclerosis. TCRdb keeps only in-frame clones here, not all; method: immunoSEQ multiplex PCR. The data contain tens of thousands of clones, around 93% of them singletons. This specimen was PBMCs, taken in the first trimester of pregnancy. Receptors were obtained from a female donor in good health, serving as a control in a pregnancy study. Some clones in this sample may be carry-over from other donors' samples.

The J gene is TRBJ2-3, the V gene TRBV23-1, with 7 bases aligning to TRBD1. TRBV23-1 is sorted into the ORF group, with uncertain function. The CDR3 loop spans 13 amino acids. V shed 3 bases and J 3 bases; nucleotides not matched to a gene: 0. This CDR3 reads CASSQTGTDTQYF. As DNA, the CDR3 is TGCGCCAGCAGTCAGACAGGGACAGATACGCAGTATTTT.

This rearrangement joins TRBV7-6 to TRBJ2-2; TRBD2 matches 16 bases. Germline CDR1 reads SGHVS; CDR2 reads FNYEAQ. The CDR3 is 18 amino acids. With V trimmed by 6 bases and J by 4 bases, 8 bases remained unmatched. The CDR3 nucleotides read TGTGCCAGCAGGCTCGGGACTAGCGGGAGGGCGGGCACCGGGGAGCTGTTTTTT. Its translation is CASRLGTSGRAGTGELFF.